Sequencing of this T cell receptor (beta chain) was carried out in a study of tumor-infiltrating lymphocytes in primary liver carcinoma. Making TCR beta cDNA involved approximately 530 ng total RNA and a constant-region primer. Researchers made the TCR beta libraries by running three nested multiplex PCR rounds with slightly modified ARM-PCR. Two initial PCR rounds of around 9 cycles each paired TRBV1-TRBV30 forward primers with a C-beta reverse primer. One entry per CDR3 protein, called by TCRdb with MiXCR from the multiplex PCR reads. This sample has approximately 330,000 distinct CDR3 sequences, with almost 65% found just once. CDR3 size: 15 residues. The germline V gene encodes CDR1 LGHNA and CDR2 YNFKEQ. Researchers drew blood RNA from unsorted whole blood and extracted germline DNA as well. Comment on this clonotype: A much larger clone is a single base away; this may be a read error.

This chain joins TRBV4-2 and TRBJ2-4; D is possibly TRBD1 or TRBD2 (6 bases each). The sequenced material came from peripheral blood. The TCR comes from a man aged 40-49 years with primary liver carcinoma and hepatitis B virus infection. CDR3 nucleotide sequence: TGTGCCAGCTGCCAAGACGGGGGCGGGAAAAACATTCAGTACTTC. Translation gives CASCQDGGGKNIQYF.